A single sample is the source of the 9 T cell receptor beta chains below, sequenced in a study of blood T cells in healthy people across ages. Sample-barcoded 5' priming and a J-beta primer mix drove a second PCR of roughly 7 to 11 cycles. TCRdb ran MiXCR on the 5' RACE reads and lists one entry per CDR3 protein. The sample shows about a million distinct CDR3 sequences, about 44% of them seen only once. Sequenced sample: blood. These receptors originate from a young man in good health.

The rearrangement uses TRBV7-3 and TRBJ1-1; TRBD1 matches 7 bases. The CDR3 extends over 13 amino acids. The germline CDR1 and CDR2 sequences are SGHTA and FQGTGA. Unmatched junction bases numbered 7, after V lost 5 bases and J lost 7 bases. CDR3 loop: CASSGTASGEAFF. CDR3 coding DNA: TGTGCCAGCAGCGGGACAGCCAGCGGTGAAGCTTTCTTT.

The chain recombines TRBV6-6 with TRBJ2-1; tentatively, D is TRBD2 (7 bases). Trimming cost V 2 bases and J 8 bases, with 19 bases left between them. The germline V gene has CDR1 MNHNY and CDR2 SVGAGI (reference sequence). CDR3 length equals 16 residues. CDR3 in amino acids: CASSYVGRGARDEQFF. The CDR3, as DNA: TGTGCCAGCAGTTACGTCGGACGGGGGGCTAGGGATGAGCAGTTCTTC.

This clonotype was seen more than once but under ten times. The rearrangement links TRBV14 to TRBJ2-3, with unresolved D. This CDR3 is built from 17 residues. CDR1 and CDR2 (germline): SGHDN, FVKESK. V lost 0 bases, J lost 2 bases, and 15 bases lay in between. In nucleotides, the CDR3 is TGTGCCAGCAGCCAAGATTATGGCAGACCCTACACAGATACGCAGTATTTT. It yields the protein CASSQDYGRPYTDTQYF.

In its sample, this clonotype was seen a few times. The chain couples TRBV20-1 to TRBJ2-1, with TRBD2 matching over 8 bases. This CDR3 contains 17 residues. V trimming: 2 bases; J trimming: 3 bases; junction bases outside the gene matches: 12. Germline V gene sequence: CDR1 DFQATT, CDR2 SNEGSKA (reference sequence). The CDR3 spells CSARPPSQRGFYNEQFF. In DNA form, the CDR3 reads TGCAGTGCTAGACCCCCCTCACAGCGGGGGTTCTACAATGAGCAGTTCTTC.

This clonotype was seen a handful of times. V and J are TRBV29-1 and TRBJ2-1, with 8 positions matching TRBD1. The V and J ends lost 2 bases and 3 bases, in that order; junction bases with no gene match: 9. Germline assignment: CDR1 SQVTM and CDR2 ANQGSEA. The CDR3 sequence is 16 residues long. This chain's CDR3 is CSVEKPGQENYNEQFF. The CDR3 nucleotides are TGCAGCGTTGAAAAACCGGGACAGGAGAACTACAATGAGCAGTTCTTC.

This clonotype came up once. This chain connects TRBV7-3 to TRBJ2-3; 14 nucleotides match TRBD2. The length of the CDR3 is 16 residues. Germline trimming cut 5 bases from V and 7 bases from J; bases unmatched to any gene: 8. CDR1 and CDR2 from the germline V gene are SGHTA and FQGTGA. The CDR3: CASSPGLAGGLNTQYF. CDR3 DNA sequence: TGTGCCAGCAGCCCAGGACTAGCGGGGGGTTTGAATACGCAGTATTTT. Filled out from reference TRBV7-3 and TRBJ2-3, the complete variable domain reads GAGVSQTPSNKVTEKGKYVELRCDPISGHTALYWYRQSLGQGPEFLIYFQGTGAADDSGLPNDRFFAVRPEGSVSTLKIQRTERGDSAVYLCASSPGLAGGLNTQYFGPGTRLTVL.

This clonotype appeared a few times. V gene TRBV29-1 combines with J gene TRBJ2-1; TRBD2 is a possible D gene (7 bases). The CDR3 sequence is 16 residues long. The V gene's germline CDR1 is SQVTM and CDR2 ANQGSEA. V was pared by 7 bases and J by 1 base, with 20 bases between. The CDR3 DNA follows: TGCAGCGGGGCGGGGGCAGGGAGAGGATCCTACAATGAGCAGTTCTTC. Protein product: CSGAGAGRGSYNEQFF.

The chain has TRBV12-3 or TRBV12-4 and TRBJ2-1, with 7 bases identical to TRBD2. The CDR3 totals 16 residues. V trimming: 2 bases; J trimming: 8 bases; junction bases outside the gene matches: 12. The CDR3 region is CASSLIVTSLGDEQFF. DNA of the CDR3: TGTGCCAGCAGTTTAATTGTGACTAGCCTTGGCGATGAGCAGTTCTTC.

This clonotype was counted between two and nine times. This CDR3 reads CASSATTGKDYGYTF. The CDR3 DNA is TGTGCCAGCTCAGCGACCACGGGGAAGGACTATGGCTACACCTTC. The V and J genes are TRBV18 and TRBJ1-2; no firm D call. This CDR3 contains 15 residues. V was pared by 5 bases and J by 3 bases, with 16 bases between. The V gene's germline CDR1 is KGHSH and CDR2 LQKENI.